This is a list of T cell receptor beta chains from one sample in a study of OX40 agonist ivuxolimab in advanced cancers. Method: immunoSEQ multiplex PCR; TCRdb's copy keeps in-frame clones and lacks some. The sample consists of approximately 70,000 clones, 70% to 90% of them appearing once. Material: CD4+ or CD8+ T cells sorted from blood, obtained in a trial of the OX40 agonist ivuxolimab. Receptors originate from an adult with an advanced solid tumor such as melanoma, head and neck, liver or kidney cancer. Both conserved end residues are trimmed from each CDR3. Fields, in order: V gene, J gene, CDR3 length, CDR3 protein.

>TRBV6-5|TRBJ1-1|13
ASSPGGAMNTEAF
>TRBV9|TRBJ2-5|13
ASSLSVQGRETQY
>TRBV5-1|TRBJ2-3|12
ASSPGQFTDTQY
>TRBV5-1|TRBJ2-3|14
ASSLERGLGTDTQY
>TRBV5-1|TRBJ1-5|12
ASSPDGSNQPQH
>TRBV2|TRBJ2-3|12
ASATSGRADTQY
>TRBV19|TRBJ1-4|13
ASSILSATNEKLF
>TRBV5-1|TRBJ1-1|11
ASSILTNTEAF
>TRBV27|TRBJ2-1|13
ASSLGSLLYNEQF
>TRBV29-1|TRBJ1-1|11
SESGFSGTEAF
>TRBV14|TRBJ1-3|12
ASSKAGSGNTIY
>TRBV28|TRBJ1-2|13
ASSSQGATNYGYT
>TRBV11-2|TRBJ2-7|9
ASSPEYEQY
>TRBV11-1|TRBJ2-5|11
ASSPGQLETQY
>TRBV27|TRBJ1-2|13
ASSPQSVGAYGYT
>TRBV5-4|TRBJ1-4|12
ASSRGGLEEKLF
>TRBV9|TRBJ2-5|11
ASSSLAEETQY
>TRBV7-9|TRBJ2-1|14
ASSREPGRQSDEQF
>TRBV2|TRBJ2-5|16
ASSASPQQGPDQETQY
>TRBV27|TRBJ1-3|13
ASSSQGADGNTIY
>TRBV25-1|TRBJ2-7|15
ASSFWGPGQGAGEQY
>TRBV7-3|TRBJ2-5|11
ASSWGHRGTQY
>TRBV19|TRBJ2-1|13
ASSPVERIYNEQF
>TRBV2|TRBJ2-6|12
ASSKVVGANVLT
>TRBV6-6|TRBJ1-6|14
ASNHRVKFSNSPLH
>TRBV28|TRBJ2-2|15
ASSSGVAGGSTGELF
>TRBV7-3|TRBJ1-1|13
ASSLNEGANAEAF
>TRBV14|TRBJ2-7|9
ASSQGGREY
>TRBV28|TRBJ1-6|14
ASSNPTGTYNSPLH
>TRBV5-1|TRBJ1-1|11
ASSLGPDREAF
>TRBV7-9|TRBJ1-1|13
ASSLGLGAGAEAF
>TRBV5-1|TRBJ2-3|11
ASRTGAEDTQY
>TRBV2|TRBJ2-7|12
ASSTGTGEIKQY
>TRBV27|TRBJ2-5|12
ASSRLAAQETQY
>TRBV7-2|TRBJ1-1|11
ASSFRLETEAF
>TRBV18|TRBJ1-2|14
ASSPFMRDANYGYT
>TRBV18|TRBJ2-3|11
ASSPPSLDTQY
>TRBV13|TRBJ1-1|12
ATQGRGMNTEAF
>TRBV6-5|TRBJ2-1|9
ASSPANEQF
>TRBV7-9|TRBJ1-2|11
ASSLEAGRGYT
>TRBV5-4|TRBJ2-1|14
ASSLGLAGVGDEQF
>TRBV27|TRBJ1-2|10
ASSFQGGGYT
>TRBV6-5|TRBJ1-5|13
ASRIQPYSNQPQH
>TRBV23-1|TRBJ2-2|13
ASRPGLLNTGELF
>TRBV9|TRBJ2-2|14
ASSPRLAVNTGELF
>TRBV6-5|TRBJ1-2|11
ASGPGQGWGYT
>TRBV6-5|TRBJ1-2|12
ASSKGGRSYGYT